The sequence of this T cell receptor beta chain was determined in a study of cytomegalovirus exposure and HLA in healthy donors (dated by TCRdb to about 2017). Regarding the research as a whole: An earlier analysis of a few hundred of the donors reported over 250 Gb of sequence data and 117 million unique TCR beta sequences obtained from roughly 170 million T cells. The aim of the study was to test whether cataloging public T cell receptors could identify signatures of past pathogen exposure. To predict cytomegalovirus infection status, the study combined high-throughput TCR immunosequencing, statistical association of individual TCRs with disease status, and machine learning. On average, 235,054 unique TCR beta nucleotide sequences were sequenced per donor among 398 genotyped donors of the cohort, with roughly 18% of those sequences being non-productive. The genetic ancestry cluster associated with self-reported Caucasian donors included 81% of the 398 genotyped donors. HLA typing covered class I and class II loci at four-digit resolution. Four or five DR-DQ haplotypes were handled as single units for association and clustering because linkage in the cohort was strong. The number of typed donors differed by locus: about 629-630 for A, B, C, DRB1 and DQB1; some 500 for DQA1; approximately 610 for DPA1; and approximately 450 for DPB1. Donor age, sex, ethnicity and CMV serostatus were collected together with the repertoire data. In the later analysis, no new phenotypic data were used to find candidate immune exposures; instead, reliance was placed on TCR beta sequences and their occurrence across donors. In an earlier analysis of more than 550 of the donors, high-throughput TCR beta sequencing was used to judge whether each TCR beta V gene segment behaved as functional or pseudogenic. The study used immunosequencing to profile the T cell repertoires of 666 subjects and linked those repertoires to cytomegalovirus serostatus. Besides the first cohort of roughly 640 subjects, a separate validation cohort made up of 120 different subjects was used. Around 320 gigabases of sequencing data and some 85 million unique TCR sequences were included in an early release covering about 700 HLA-typed donors. In a later analysis, previously published TCR beta repertoires from about 640 donors were re-analyzed and high-resolution HLA genotyping was added so that TCR occurrence patterns could be studied. All discovery cohort repertoires had been generated on a single sequencing platform. A later genetic analysis took genome-wide SNP genotypes for about 65% of the roughly 670 donors and used that subset as a discovery cohort. Paper-wide results and their limitations: A later analysis reported that several top co-occurrence clusters appeared linked to parvovirus B19, influenza, CMV and Epstein-Barr virus. A later genetic analysis reported fewer N-insertions in productive TCRs among donors in an Asian-associated ancestry cluster than the roughly 700-donor mean. Broadly in line with IMGT annotations, most TCR beta V segments showed up in productive rearrangements about 90% or about 30% of the time in an earlier analysis of 587 of the donors. When HLA alleles, especially DR and DQ, strongly co-occurred, TCR associations were difficult to assign to individual alleles. A further reported finding was that TCR beta sequences accurately predicted the HLA-A and HLA-B alleles for most subjects in the first cohort. According to a later analysis, most CMV-associated TCR beta chains appeared to be HLA-restricted, and the HLA associations seemed to be driven largely by CMV exposure. A cluster of highly shared sequence variants was judged likely to represent a technical artifact of the sequencing pipeline. In a later analysis, the rate of TCR association differed among HLA loci, with DRB1 alleles having the most associated TCRs and HLA-C alleles having the fewest. Immune exposure information for the cohort was limited to CMV serostatus. Because counts were too low, about 17 rarely observed V segments, including chromosome 9 orphons, were excluded from the earlier analysis of about 500 of the donors. The authors suggested that the approach could potentially be generalized to other disease states and immunological phenotypes. Specific HLA alleles were associated with 16,951 TCR beta sequences at a false discovery rate of 0.05 in a later analysis. In vitro tests confirmed that a few of the cytomegalovirus-associated TCR beta chains recognize cytomegalovirus antigens. The cohort was sequenced for TCR beta chains only, and without alpha or paired-chain data the features that could be detected were limited. Some IMGT-functional V segments, including TRBV6-2 and TRBV6-3, could not be distinguished by the 87-base-pair reads and were therefore excluded. HLA typing was unavailable for some donors at each locus, so association tests used only the typed subset. A later analysis found that HLA-associated TCR beta chains were more clonally expanded and had lower generation probabilities than equally common non-associated chains. Across donors, most TCR sequences were observed very rarely, whereas some public TCRs were present in many individuals. The classifier was reported to diagnose cytomegalovirus status with high specificity and sensitivity in both the original and validation cohorts. Linkage disequilibrium might explain the correlated functional status among segregating V segments, but an unknown experimental factor could not be ruled out. The study listed 150 to 200 TCR beta chains as associated with cytomegalovirus. The presence/absence analyses assumed that sequencing depth was roughly uniform across donors, and that assumption may not be true. V-gene and J-gene trimming of TCR beta chains was associated with a missense DCLRE1C variant in a later genetic analysis, and the association was replicated in an independent cohort.

Worth noting for this clone: This clone's antigen is unknown. Base qualities are not recorded, but no much larger clone differs from it by a single base.

Library creation used the immunoSEQ multiplex PCR assay. For the multiplex PCR, a mixture combining 60 forward primers for TCR Vbeta segments and 13 reverse primers for TCR Jbeta segments was used. A multiplex PCR assay on genomic DNA amplified the CDR3 region of rearranged TCR beta genes. On the Illumina HiSeq System, the amplified TCR beta libraries were sequenced as 87-base-pair reads. For the original study's pipeline: A later analysis tallied 75 million to 95 million unique TCR beta chains across the 700 or so repertoires, and 10 million to 11 million of those chains were shared by two or more donors. To remove PCR and sequencing errors, raw reads were error-corrected and collapsed into unique sequences using a nearest-neighbor algorithm that merged closely related sequences. To assign V, D and J gene segments, CDR3 sequences were aligned to IMGT reference sequences. Each retained sequence needed at least a six-nucleotide match to both a V gene segment and a J gene segment. A rearrangement counted as productive if the CDR3 had no stop codons and remained in frame with V and J, and every other rearrangement counted as non-productive. Following IMGT convention, CDR3 was defined as the stretch from the second conserved V-encoded cysteine up to the conserved J-encoded phenylalanine. The earlier analysis of about 590 of the donors excluded sequences that lacked an unambiguous match to a single V gene segment. An earlier analysis of roughly 590 of the donors called V segments functional above 56.7% productive rearrangements and segregating when the between-donor standard deviation exceeded 5%. To diagnose cytomegalovirus status from the catalog of TCR beta chain sequences, a statistical classification framework was built. In a later analysis, TCR nucleotide sequences were compared against IMGT/GENE-DB human TR gene sequences so that V and J genes could be assigned. The TCRdist pipeline was used in a later analysis to assign CDR3 sequences and most-parsimonious VDJ recombination scenarios. In a later analysis, each TCR beta chain was defined by its CDR3 amino acid sequence together with its V-gene family, and reads lacking a unique V-gene family were excluded. A later analysis removed 550 to 650 highly shared, low-generation-probability nucleotide sequences to deal with suspected cross-contamination and a sequencing artifact. In a later analysis, a clonal expansion index for each public chain was calculated from normalized within-repertoire ranks of inferred template counts. In a later analysis, generation probabilities were computed using a VDJ recombination model fitted to out-of-frame rearrangements, and the results were checked against IGoR. A later analysis scored TCR-TCR, TCR-HLA and TCR-CMV co-occurrence with hypergeometric tests, applying a repertoire-size bias correction to TCR pairs. False discovery rates were estimated in a later analysis by permuting HLA or CMV assignments 20 times. In a later analysis, co-occurring TCRs were grouped using DBSCAN, and TCRdist sequence similarity was added for clustering within HLA-allele-positive subsets. Repertoires with fewer than 30,000 or more than 120,000 public chains were left out of co-occurrence clustering, as were about 5 repertoires with anomalous nucleotide sharing. What TCRdb holds here is the immuneACCESS table cut down to in-frame rearrangements. Part of the clones is not present; checked against another copy, under half of the missing clones reflect an unresolved V gene, and the others are unexplained. The V and J calls and clone size were taken over from that table, and D and trimming were inferred from the DNA. Present in this sample are around 150,000 clones, 70% to 85% of which were seen just once. 2.1% of the sample is in the top ten clones.

The cohort comprised some 680 healthy bone marrow donors. All cohort members were sampled while nominally healthy, although unrecorded immune exposures were likely present. The donor tested CMV seronegative, placing the donor among the 350 or so seronegative members of the cohort. A peripheral blood sample was provided by each donor, and peripheral blood mononuclear cells were used for TCR beta sequencing. Genomic DNA extraction from the blood cell samples was performed with the Qiagen DNeasy Blood Extraction Kit. The germline V gene (reference sequence) gives CDR1 as GTSNPN and CDR2 as SVGIG. Its CDR3 holds 11 amino acids, cysteine through phenylalanine. CDR3 DNA only is kept here, 33 bases in frame from base 1. The V and J ends are trimmed by 8 bases and 6 bases, leaving 13 bases between them.

The receptor chain draws on TRBV30 and TRBJ1-1; the D region possibly corresponds to TRBD1 (6 bases align). The sequence was collected from a man aged 35-49 years in good health and CMV-seronegative. The material sequenced was PBMCs. The nucleotide sequence is TGTGCCACTACTTGGGGGCCTGAAGCTTTCTTT. This gives the protein CATTWGPEAFF.